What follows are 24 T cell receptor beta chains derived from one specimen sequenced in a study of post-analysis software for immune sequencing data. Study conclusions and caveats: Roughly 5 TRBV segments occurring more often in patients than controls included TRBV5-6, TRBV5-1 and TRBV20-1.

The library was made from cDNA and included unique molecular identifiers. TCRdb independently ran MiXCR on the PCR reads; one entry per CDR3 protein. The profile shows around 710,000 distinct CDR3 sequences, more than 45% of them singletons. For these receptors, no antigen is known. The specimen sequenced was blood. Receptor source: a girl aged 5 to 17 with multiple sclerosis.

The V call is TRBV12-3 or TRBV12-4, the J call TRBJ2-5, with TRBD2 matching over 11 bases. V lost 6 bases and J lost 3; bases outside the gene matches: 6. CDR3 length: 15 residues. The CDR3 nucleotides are TGTGCCAGCAGCCAGGGACTAGCGGCGGAAGAGACCCAGTACTTC. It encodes CASSQGLAAEETQYF.

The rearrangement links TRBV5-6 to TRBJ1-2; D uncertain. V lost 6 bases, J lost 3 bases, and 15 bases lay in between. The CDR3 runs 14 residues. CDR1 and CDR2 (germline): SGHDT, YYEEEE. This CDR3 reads CASTLTTSYYGYTF. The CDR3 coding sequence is TGTGCCAGCACCCTTACGACATCCTACTATGGCTACACCTTC.

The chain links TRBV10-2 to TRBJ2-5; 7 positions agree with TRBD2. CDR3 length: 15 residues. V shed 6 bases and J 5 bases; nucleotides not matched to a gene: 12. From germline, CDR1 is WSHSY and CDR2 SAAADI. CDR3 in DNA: TGCGCCAGCAGCCAATCTGGACTAGTCAGCGAGACCCAGTACTTC. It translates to CASSQSGLVSETQYF.

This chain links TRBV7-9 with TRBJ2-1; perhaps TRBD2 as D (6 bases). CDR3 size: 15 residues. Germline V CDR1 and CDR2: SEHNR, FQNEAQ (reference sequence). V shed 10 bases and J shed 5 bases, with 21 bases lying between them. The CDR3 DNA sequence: TGTGCCACCCGGGGAGGAACTACAAAGGACAATGAGCAGTTCTTC. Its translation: CATRGGTTKDNEQFF.

The CDR3 here is CSVAGLGTDTQYF. The CDR3 bases are TGCAGCGTTGCCGGGCTGGGCACAGATACGCAGTATTTT. This chain connects TRBV29-1 to TRBJ2-3; D is undetermined. Trimming took 4 bases from V and 1 from J, leaving 9 bases between them. Germline CDR1 is SQVTM and CDR2 is ANQGSEA. CDR3 length equals 13 residues.

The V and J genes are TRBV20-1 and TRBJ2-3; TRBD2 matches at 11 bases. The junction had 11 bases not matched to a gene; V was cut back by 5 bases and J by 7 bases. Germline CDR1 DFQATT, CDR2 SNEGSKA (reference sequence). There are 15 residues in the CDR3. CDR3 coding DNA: TGCAGTGCTGAAGACCTAGCGGGAGGTCAGAATACGCAGTATTTT. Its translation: CSAEDLAGGQNTQYF.

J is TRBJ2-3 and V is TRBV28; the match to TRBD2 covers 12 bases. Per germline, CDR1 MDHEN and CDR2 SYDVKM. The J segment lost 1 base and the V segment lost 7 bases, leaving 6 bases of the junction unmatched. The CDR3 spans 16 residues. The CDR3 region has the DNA TGTGCCAGCAATCTGGGACTAGCGGGCCGCACAGATACGCAGTATTTT. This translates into CASNLGLAGRTDTQYF.

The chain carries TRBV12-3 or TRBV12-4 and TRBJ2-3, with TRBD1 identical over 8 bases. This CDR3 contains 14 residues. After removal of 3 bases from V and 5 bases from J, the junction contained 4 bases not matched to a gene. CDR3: CASSLDRVGDTQYF. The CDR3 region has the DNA TGTGCCAGCAGTTTGGACAGGGTGGGAGATACGCAGTATTTT.

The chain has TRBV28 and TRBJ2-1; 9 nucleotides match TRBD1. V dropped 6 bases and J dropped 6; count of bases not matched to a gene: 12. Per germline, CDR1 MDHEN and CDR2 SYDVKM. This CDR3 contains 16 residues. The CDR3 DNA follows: TGTGCCAGCAGCGGGGTCCCGGGACAGGGCGTCAATGAGCAGTTCTTC. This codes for CASSGVPGQGVNEQFF.

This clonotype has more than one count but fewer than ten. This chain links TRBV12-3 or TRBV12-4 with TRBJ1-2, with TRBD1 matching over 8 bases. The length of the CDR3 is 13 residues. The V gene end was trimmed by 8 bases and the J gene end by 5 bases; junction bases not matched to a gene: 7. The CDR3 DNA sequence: TGTGCCAGCCTGGGACAGGCTGGATATGGCTACACCTTC. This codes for CASLGQAGYGYTF.

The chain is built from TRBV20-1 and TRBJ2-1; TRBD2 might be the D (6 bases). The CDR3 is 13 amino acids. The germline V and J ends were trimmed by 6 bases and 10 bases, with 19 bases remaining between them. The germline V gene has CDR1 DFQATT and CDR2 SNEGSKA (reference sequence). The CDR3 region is CSARISGTQEQFF. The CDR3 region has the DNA TGCAGTGCCCGTATCTCCGGGACTCAAGAGCAGTTCTTC.

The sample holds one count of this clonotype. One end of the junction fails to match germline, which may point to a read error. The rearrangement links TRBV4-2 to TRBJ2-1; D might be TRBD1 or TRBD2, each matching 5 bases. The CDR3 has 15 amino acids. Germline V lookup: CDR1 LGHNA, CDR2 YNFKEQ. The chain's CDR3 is CACSQDLGPPHEQFF. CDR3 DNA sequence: TGTGCCTGCAGCCAAGATCTGGGACCACCCCATGAGCAGTTCTTC.

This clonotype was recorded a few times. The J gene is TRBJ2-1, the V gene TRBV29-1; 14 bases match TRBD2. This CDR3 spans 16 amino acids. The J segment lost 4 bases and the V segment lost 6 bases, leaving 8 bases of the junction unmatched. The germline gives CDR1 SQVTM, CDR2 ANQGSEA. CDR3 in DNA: TGCAGCGTCTCGGGACTAGCGGGAGAGGGTTACAATGAGCAGTTCTTC. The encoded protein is CSVSGLAGEGYNEQFF.

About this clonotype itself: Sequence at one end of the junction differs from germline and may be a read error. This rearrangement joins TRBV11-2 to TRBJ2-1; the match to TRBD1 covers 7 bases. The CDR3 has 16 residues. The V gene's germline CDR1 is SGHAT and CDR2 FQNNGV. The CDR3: CASSSRTGDLSNERFF. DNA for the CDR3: TGTGCCAGCAGCTCCCGGACAGGAGACCTCTCCAATGAGCGGTTCTTC.

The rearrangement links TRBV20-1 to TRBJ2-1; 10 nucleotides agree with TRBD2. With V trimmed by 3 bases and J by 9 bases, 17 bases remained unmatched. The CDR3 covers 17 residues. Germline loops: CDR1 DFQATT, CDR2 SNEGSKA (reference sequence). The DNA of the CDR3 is TGCAGTGCTAGGGACCCGGGATCGGGACTAGCGCTCGGTGAGCAGTTCTTC. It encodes CSARDPGSGLALGEQFF.

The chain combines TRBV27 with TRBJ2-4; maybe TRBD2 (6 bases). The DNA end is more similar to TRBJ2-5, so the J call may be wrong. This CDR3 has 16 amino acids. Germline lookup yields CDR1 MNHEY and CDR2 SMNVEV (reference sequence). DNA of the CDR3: TGTGCCAGCAGTCCCCGGGACGCCCGGAGGGAGGAGACCCAGTACTTC. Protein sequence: CASSPRDARREETQYF.

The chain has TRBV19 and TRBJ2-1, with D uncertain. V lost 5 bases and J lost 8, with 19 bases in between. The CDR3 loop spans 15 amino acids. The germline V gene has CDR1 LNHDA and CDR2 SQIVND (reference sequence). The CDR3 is CASSPPVYSADEQFF. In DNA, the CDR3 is TGTGCCAGTAGTCCCCCCGTATATAGTGCCGATGAGCAGTTCTTC.

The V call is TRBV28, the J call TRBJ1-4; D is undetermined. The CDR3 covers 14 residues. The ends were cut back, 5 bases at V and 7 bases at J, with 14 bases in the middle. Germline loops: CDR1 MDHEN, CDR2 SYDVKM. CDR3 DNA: TGTGCCAGCAGTCCAGGAGTAGTGGGTGAAAAACTGTTTTTT. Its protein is CASSPGVVGEKLFF.

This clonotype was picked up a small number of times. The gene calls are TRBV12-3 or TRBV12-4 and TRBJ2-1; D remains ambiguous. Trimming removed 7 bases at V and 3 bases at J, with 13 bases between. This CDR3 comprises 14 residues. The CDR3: CASTVNSVYNEQFF. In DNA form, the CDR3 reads TGTGCCAGCACGGTTAACAGCGTCTACAATGAGCAGTTCTTC.

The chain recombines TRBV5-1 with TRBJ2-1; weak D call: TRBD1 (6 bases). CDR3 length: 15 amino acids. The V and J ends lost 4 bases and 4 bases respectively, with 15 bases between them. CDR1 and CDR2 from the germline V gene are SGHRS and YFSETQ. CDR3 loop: CASSQDSVGYNEQFF. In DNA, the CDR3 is TGCGCCAGCAGCCAGGACAGCGTGGGGTACAATGAGCAGTTCTTC.

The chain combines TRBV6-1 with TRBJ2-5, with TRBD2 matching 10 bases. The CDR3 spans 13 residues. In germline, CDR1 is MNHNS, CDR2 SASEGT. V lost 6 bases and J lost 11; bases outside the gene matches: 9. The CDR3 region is CASRGTSVMRQYF. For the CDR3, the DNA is TGTGCCAGCAGGGGGACTAGCGTCATGCGGCAGTACTTC.

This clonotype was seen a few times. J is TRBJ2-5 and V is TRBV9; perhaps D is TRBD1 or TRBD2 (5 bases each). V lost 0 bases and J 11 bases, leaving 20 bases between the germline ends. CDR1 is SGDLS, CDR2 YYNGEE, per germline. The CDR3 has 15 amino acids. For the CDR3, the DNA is TGTGCCAGCAGCGTAGACTGGGGTTTGGGACGAGAGCAGTACTTC. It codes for CASSVDWGLGREQYF.

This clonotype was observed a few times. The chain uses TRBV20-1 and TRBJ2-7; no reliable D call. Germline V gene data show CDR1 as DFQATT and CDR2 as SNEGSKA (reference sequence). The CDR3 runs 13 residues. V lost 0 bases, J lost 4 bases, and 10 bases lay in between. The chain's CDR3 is CSARDISRYEQYF. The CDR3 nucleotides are TGCAGTGCTAGAGATATCTCGCGGTACGAGCAGTACTTC.

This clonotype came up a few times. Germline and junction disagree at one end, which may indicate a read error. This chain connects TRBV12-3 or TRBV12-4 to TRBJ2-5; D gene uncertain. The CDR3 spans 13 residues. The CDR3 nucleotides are TGTGCCAACAGTTTCCAGAGTGGAGAGACCCAGTACTTC. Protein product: CANSFQSGETQYF.